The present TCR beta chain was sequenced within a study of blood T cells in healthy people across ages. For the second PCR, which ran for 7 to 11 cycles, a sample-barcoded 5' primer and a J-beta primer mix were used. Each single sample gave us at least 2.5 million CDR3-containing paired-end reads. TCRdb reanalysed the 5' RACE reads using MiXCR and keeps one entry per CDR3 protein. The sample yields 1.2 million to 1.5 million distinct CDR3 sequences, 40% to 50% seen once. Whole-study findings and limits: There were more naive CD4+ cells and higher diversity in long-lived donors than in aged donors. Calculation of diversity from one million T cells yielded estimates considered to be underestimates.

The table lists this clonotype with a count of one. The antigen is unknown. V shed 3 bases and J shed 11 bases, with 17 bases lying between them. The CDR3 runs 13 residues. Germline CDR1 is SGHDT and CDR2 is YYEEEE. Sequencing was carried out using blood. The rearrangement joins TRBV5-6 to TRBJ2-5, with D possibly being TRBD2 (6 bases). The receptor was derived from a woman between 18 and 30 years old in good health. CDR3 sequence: CASSSGTGWEQYF. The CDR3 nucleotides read TGTGCCAGCAGCTCAGGGACTGGCTGGGAGCAGTACTTC.